This T cell receptor beta chain was captured in a study of blood T cell repertoires in COVID-19. Here immunoSEQ multiplex PCR was the method, and the copy in TCRdb shows in-frame clones only, minus some. The table lists over 120,000 clones, roughly 73% of them singletons. The CDR3 is made up of 18 amino acids. CDR1 is SGHRS, CDR2 YFSETQ, per germline. The junction had 13 bases not matched to a gene; V was cut back by 3 bases and J by 3 bases. The chain is built from TRBV5-1 and TRBJ2-4; 9 nucleotides match TRBD1. Sample: peripheral blood. The receptor was derived from a woman aged 45-65 years with active or convalescent COVID-19. In DNA form, the CDR3 reads TGCGCCAGCAGCTACAGTACGGACAGGGGCTCACTCAAAAACATTCAGTACTTC. This translates into CASSYSTDRGSLKNIQYF.